This T cell receptor beta chain originates from a study of beta chain features in type 1 diabetes. Study findings and constraints: People with Type 1 diabetes carried modestly yet significantly shorter TCRB CDR3s in all four CD4+ subsets.

Germline trimming cut 2 bases from V and 3 bases from J; bases unmatched to any gene: 2. CDR1 and CDR2 from the germline V gene are LGHNA and YSLEER. This CDR3 is built from 15 residues. Sequencing targeted expressed TCRB transcripts, as all isolated RNA had been reverse transcribed. TCRdb keeps only in-frame clones here, not all; method: immunoSEQ multiplex PCR. Seen here are under 450,000 clones, around 16% observed once, and the top ten hold roughly 0.017%. This clone was counted between two and nine times. Its target is unknown. Specimen: naive CD4+ T cells from blood. The sequence was collected from a woman aged 18-35 years in good health. The chain is built from TRBV4-3 and TRBJ2-3, with 10 bases lining up with TRBD2. CDR3 nucleotide sequence: TGCGCCAGCAGCCAACTAGCGGGAGAGACAGATACGCAGTATTTT. Residues: CASSQLAGETDTQYF.